This TCR beta chain was documented in a study of naive and memory T cell subsets. The study, taken as a whole, reports: TCR transcript changes with activation or differentiation may affect this RNA method.

At least ten counts were recorded for this clonotype. Its matching antigen is unknown. Ligated cDNA underwent four rounds of PCR with nested alpha and beta constant region primers and SP2. Blood and skin TCR RNA was reverse transcribed with alpha and beta constant primers. TCRdb itself ran the 5' RACE reads through MiXCR, one entry per CDR3 protein. In the table there are 48,000 or so distinct CDR3 sequences, over 3.5% of which are singletons. The library had UMIs added by 3' ligation of an oligonucleotide to TCR cDNA. Whole-blood samples were 2.5 to 3 ml of peripheral blood from healthy adult volunteers. Reverse transcription used DNase-treated unsorted total RNA, aiming for roughly 1 to 1000 ng. The CDR3 loop spans 17 amino acids. Germline loops: CDR1 SGHTA, CDR2 FQGNSA. V was pared by 2 bases and J by 4 bases, with 13 bases of the junction left unmatched.

J is TRBJ2-5 and V is TRBV7-2; 7 bases agree with TRBD2. The origin of this receptor is a female donor in good health. In DNA form, the CDR3 reads TGTGCCAGCAGCTTAAGGTGGGGGGGGAGCGTCGGAGAGACCCAGTACTTC. It codes for CASSLRWGGSVGETQYF.